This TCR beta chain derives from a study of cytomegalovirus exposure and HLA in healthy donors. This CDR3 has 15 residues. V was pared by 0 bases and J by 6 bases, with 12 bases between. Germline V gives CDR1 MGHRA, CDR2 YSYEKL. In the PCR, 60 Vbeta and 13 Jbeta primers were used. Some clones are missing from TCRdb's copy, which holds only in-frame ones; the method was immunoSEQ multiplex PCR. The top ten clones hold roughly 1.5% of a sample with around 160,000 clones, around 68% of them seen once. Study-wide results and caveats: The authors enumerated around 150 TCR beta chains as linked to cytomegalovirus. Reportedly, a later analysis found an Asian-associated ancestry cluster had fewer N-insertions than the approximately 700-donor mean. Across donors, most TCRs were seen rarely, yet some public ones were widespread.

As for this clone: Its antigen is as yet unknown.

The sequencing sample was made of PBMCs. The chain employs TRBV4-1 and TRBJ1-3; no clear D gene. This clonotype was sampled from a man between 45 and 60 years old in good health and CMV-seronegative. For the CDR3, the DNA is TGCGCCAGCAGCCAAGATACCCAGGCTGCAAACACCATATATTTT. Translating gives CASSQDTQAANTIYF.